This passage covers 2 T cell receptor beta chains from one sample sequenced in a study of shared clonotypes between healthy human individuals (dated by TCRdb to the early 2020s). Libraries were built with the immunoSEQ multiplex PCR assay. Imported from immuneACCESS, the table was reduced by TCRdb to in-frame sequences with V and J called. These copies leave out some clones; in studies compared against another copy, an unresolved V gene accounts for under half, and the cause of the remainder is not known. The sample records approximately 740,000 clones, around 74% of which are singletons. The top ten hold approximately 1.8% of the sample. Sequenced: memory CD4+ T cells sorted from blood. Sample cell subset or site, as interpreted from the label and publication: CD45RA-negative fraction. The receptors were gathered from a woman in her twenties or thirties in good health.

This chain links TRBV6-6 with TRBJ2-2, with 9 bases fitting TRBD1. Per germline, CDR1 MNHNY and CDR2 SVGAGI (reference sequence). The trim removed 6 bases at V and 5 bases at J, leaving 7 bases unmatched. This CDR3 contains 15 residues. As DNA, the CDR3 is TGTGCCAGCAGCCGGGACAGGGTTTTGACCGGGGAGCTGTTTTTT. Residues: CASSRDRVLTGELFF.

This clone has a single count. The CDR3, as DNA: TGTGCCAGTAGTACCGGACAGGGGTTTCAGCCCCAGCATTTT. As protein: CASSTGQGFQPQHF. The genes are TRBV19 and TRBJ1-5, with TRBD1 matching 9 bases. The germline gives CDR1 LNHDA, CDR2 SQIVND (reference sequence). This CDR3 has 14 amino acids. V lost 4 bases to trimming and J lost 6 bases; unmatched junction nucleotides: 4.